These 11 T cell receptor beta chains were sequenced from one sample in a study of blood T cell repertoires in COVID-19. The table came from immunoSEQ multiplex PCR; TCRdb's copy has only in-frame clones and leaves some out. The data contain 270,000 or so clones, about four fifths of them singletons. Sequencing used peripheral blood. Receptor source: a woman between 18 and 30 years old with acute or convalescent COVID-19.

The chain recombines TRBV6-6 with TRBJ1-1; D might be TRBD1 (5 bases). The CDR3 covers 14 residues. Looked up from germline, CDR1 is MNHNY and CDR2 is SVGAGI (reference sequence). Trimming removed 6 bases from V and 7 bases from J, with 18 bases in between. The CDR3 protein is CASSQNTGGGEAFF. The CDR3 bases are TGTGCCAGCAGCCAGAACACAGGCGGTGGTGAAGCTTTCTTT.

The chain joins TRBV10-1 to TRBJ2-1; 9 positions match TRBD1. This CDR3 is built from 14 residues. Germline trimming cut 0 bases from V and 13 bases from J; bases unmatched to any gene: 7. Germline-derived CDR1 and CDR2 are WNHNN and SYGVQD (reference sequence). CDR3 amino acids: CASSESGTGFHQFF. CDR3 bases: TGCGCCAGCAGTGAGTCGGGGACAGGGTTTCACCAGTTCTTC.

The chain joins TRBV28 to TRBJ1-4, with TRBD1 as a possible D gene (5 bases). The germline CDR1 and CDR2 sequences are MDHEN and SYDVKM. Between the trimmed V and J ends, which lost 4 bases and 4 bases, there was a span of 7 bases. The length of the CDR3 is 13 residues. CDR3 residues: CASSSGNNEKLFF. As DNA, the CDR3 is TGTGCCAGCAGTTCAGGGAATAATGAAAAACTGTTTTTT.

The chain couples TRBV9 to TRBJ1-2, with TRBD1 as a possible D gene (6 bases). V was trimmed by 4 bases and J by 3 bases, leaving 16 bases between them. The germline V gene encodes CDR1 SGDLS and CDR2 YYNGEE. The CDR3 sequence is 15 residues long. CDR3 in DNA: TGTGCCAGCAGCCCGAAGGCACAGGGCGACTATGGCTACACCTTC. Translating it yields CASSPKAQGDYGYTF.

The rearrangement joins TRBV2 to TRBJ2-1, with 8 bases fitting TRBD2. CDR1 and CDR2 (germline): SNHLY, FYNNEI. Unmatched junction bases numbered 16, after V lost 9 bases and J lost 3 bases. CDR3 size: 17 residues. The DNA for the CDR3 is TGTGCCAGAGATCCCGCTGGGAGTAGCGGGAACTACAATGAGCAGTTCTTC. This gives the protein CARDPAGSSGNYNEQFF.

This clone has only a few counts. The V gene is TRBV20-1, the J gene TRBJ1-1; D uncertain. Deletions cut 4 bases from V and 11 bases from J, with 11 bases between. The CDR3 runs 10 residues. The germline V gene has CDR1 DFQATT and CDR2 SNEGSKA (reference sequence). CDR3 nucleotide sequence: TGCAGTGCTACCCAAACTTACGCTTTCTTT. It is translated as CSATQTYAFF.

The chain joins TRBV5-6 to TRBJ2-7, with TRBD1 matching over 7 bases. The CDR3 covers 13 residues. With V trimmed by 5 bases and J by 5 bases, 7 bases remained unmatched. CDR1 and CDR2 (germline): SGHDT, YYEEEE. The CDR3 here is CASRKTGSHEQYF. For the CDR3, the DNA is TGTGCCAGCAGAAAGACAGGGAGCCACGAGCAGTACTTC.

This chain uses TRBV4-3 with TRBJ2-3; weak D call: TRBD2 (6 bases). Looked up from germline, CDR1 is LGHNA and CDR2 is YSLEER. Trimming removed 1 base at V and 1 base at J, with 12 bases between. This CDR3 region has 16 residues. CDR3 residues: CASSQGPGGGTDTQYF. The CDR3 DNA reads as TGCGCCAGCAGCCAAGGCCCCGGGGGAGGCACAGATACGCAGTATTTT.

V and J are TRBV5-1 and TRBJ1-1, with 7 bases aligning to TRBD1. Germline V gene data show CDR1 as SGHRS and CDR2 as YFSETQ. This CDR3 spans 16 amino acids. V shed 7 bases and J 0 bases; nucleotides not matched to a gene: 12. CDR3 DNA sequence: TGCGCCAGCGCGACAGGGTCGGGGTTTATGAACACTGAAGCTTTCTTT. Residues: CASATGSGFMNTEAFF.

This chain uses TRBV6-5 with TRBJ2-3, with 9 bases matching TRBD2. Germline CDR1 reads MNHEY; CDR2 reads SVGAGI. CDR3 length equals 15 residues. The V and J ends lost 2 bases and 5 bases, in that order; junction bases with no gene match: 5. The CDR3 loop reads CASSYGGRALDTQYF. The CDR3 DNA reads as TGTGCCAGCAGTTACGGCGGGAGGGCCTTAGATACGCAGTATTTT.

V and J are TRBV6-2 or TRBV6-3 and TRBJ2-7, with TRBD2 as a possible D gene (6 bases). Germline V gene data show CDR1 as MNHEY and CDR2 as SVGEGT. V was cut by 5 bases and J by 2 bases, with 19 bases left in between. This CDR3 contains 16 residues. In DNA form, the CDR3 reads TGTGCCAGCAGTAAAAACTCGGGGGACGTGACCTACGAGCAGTACTTC. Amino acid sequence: CASSKNSGDVTYEQYF.